Detailed here is one TCR beta chain. Sequencing was performed with immunoSEQ multiplex PCR; in TCRdb, only in-frame clones are kept and a portion is missing. The sample holds 15,000 or so clones, 65% to 80% seen once. The record originates from a study of T cell repertoires in ileal Crohn's disease. Study-wide background: Per sample, around 500 nanograms of biopsy DNA were TCRB immunosequenced.

Time point denoted: inflamed ileum from the surgical specimen. Germline V gene data show CDR1 as MGHDK and CDR2 as SYGVNS. CDR3 length equals 15 residues. V lost 5 bases, J lost 6 bases, and 19 bases lay in between. Sequencing was carried out using ileal tissue. This receptor was obtained from an adult with Crohn's disease. The chain combines TRBV25-1 with TRBJ1-2; D remains unclear. CDR3 nucleotides: TGTGCCAGCAGTCAAACCGGCACGGGGAGAGATGGCTACACCTTC. The encoded protein is CASSQTGTGRDGYTF.